These 29 T cell receptor beta chains originate from one sample sequenced in a study of human CD8 memory T cell subsets. Libraries for TCR beta were constructed using UMI-labeled 5' RACE. TCRdb derives one entry per CDR3 protein from the 5' RACE reads, leaving out DNA. This sample's table reports several thousand distinct CDR3 sequences. Sequencing was carried out using CD8+ T cells from PBMCs. The receptors derive from a human donor in good health.

This chain uses TRBV30 with TRBJ2-1. CDR1 is GTSNPN and CDR2 is SVGIG in the germline V gene (reference sequence). This CDR3 has 15 residues. This CDR3 is CAWTGTDTSYNEQFF.

V is TRBV18 and J is TRBJ2-7; TCRdb outputs TRBD1, but without DNA this stays unchecked. The V gene's germline CDR1 is KGHSH and CDR2 LQKENI. This CDR3 region has 14 residues. CDR3 residues: CASSPPDGTYEQYF.

This chain joins TRBV20-1 and TRBJ1-5. This CDR3 spans 14 amino acids. Germline loops: CDR1 DFQATT, CDR2 SNEGSKA (reference sequence). CDR3 residues: CSARVGRSNQPQHF.

This chain uses TRBV9 with TRBJ2-3. Germline loops: CDR1 SGDLS, CDR2 YYNGEE. This CDR3 region has 15 residues. The CDR3 is CASSVQAAKSDTQYF.

This chain connects TRBV7-9 to TRBJ1-5. The CDR3 loop spans 15 amino acids. The germline CDR1 and CDR2 sequences are SEHNR and FQNEAQ (reference sequence). CDR3: CASSSEMKANQPQHF.

The CDR3 reads CASSHPGDDTEAFF. The chain employs TRBV6-1 and TRBJ1-1; lacking DNA, the TRBD1 call made by TCRdb goes unchecked. Looked up from germline, CDR1 is MNHNS and CDR2 is SASEGT. The length of the CDR3 is 14 residues.

J is TRBJ2-6 and V is TRBV20-1. The germline gives CDR1 DFQATT, CDR2 SNEGSKA (reference sequence). This CDR3 has 14 amino acids. This CDR3 reads CSAGDSSGANVLTF.

The rearrangement links TRBV20-1 to TRBJ2-1. The V gene's germline CDR1 is DFQATT and CDR2 SNEGSKA (reference sequence). This CDR3 spans 12 amino acids. CDR3 protein: CSARGESDEQFF.

The chain recombines TRBV14 with TRBJ1-4. Germline lookup yields CDR1 SGHDN and CDR2 FVKESK. This CDR3 contains 15 residues. The CDR3 region is CASSQESVWVRKLFF.

The V call is TRBV11-3, the J call TRBJ1-1; TCRdb lists TRBD1, though no DNA is available to test this call. Germline-derived CDR1 and CDR2 are SGHNT and YENEEA. This CDR3 contains 16 residues. The CDR3 sequence is CASSERTGGGNTEAFF.

CDR3: CSQKFWDTEAFF. This chain joins TRBV20-1 and TRBJ1-1. This CDR3 contains 12 residues. From germline, CDR1 is DFQATT and CDR2 SNEGSKA (reference sequence).

V is TRBV5-5 and J is TRBJ1-5. Germline CDR1 reads SGHKS; CDR2 reads YYEKEE (reference sequence). The CDR3 loop spans 14 amino acids. CDR3 sequence reads: CASSLTHLGQPQHF.

This sequence joins TRBV10-2 and TRBJ2-1; TCRdb selects TRBD2, and the lack of DNA leaves this call unchecked. The germline CDR1 and CDR2 sequences are WSHSY and SAAADI. The CDR3 loop spans 16 amino acids. The CDR3 sequence is CASGGSGGAVDNEQFF.

The chain employs TRBV29-1 and TRBJ1-2. CDR1 and CDR2 (germline): SQVTM, ANQGSEA. CDR3 length: 12 amino acids. CDR3 amino acids: CSVEGLNYGYTF. Filled out from reference TRBV29-1 and TRBJ1-2, the complete variable domain reads SAVISQKPSRDICQRGTSLTIQCQVDSQVTMMFWYRQQPGQSLTLIATANQGSEATYESGFVIDKFPISRPNLTFSTLTVSNMSPEDSSIYLCSVEGLNYGYTFGSGTRLTVV.

The chain uses TRBV11-2 and TRBJ2-7; TCRdb calls TRBD2, which cannot be checked without DNA. Per the germline V gene, CDR1 is SGHAT and CDR2 is FQNNGV. The CDR3 runs 12 residues. CDR3: CASSWGVNEQYF.

The rearrangement links TRBV28 to TRBJ2-3. This CDR3 contains 15 residues. Germline loops: CDR1 MDHEN, CDR2 SYDVKM. CDR3 region: CASTEGSGGTDTQYF. Together with reference TRBV28 and TRBJ2-3, the CDR3 gives the full variable domain: DVKVTQSSRYLVKRTGEKVFLECVQDMDHENMFWYRQDPGLGLRLIYFSYDVKMKEKGDIPEGYSVSREKKERFSLILESASTNQTSMYLCASTEGSGGTDTQYFGPGTRLTVL.

This rearrangement joins TRBV7-2 to TRBJ2-1; TCRdb's assignment of TRBD1 cannot be checked, as there is no DNA. This CDR3 is built from 13 residues. CDR1 and CDR2 (germline): SGHTA, FQGNSA. The CDR3: CASSLGGTAEQFF. The full variable domain, rest sourced from reference TRBV7-2 and TRBJ2-1, is GAGVSQSPSNKVTEKGKDVELRCDPISGHTALYWYRQSLGQGLEFLIYFQGNSAPDKSGLPSDRFSAERTGGSVSTLTIQRTQQEDSAVYLCASSLGGTAEQFFGPGTRLTVL.

The chain joins TRBV12-3 or TRBV12-4 to TRBJ2-5; absent DNA, TCRdb's TRBD2 call cannot be checked. The CDR3 is made up of 14 amino acids. The CDR3: CASGRAGDQETQYF.

The rearrangement links TRBV29-1 to TRBJ2-7; there is no DNA to check the TCRdb D call of TRBD2. From germline, CDR1 is SQVTM and CDR2 ANQGSEA. The CDR3 is made up of 18 amino acids. CDR3 region: CSVEGTSGSPVGPYEQYF.

The V call is TRBV15, the J call TRBJ1-1; without DNA, the TCRdb call of TRBD1 cannot be checked. The germline gives CDR1 LNHNV, CDR2 YYDKDF (reference sequence). The CDR3 spans 15 residues. This chain's CDR3 is CATLGSTGAGDEAFF.

The J gene is TRBJ2-7, the V gene TRBV27; TCRdb names TRBD2, which stays unverified in the absence of DNA. The CDR3 spans 16 residues. CDR1 is MNHEY, CDR2 SMNVEV, per germline (reference sequence). The CDR3: CASSLSISAGSYEQYF.

V and J are TRBV5-6 and TRBJ2-3; TCRdb names TRBD2, which stays unverified in the absence of DNA. The CDR3 is 16 residues long. Germline CDR1 reads SGHDT; CDR2 reads YYEEEE. CDR3 loop: CASSFHIAGGLNTQYF.

The rearrangement joins TRBV19 to TRBJ2-1; without DNA, the TCRdb call of TRBD2 cannot be checked. The CDR3 is 14 residues long. In germline, CDR1 is LNHDA, CDR2 SQIVND (reference sequence). CDR3 sequence reads: CASSIVEGYNEQFF.

The rearrangement joins TRBV11-3 to TRBJ1-1; TCRdb's D call, TRBD1, is unchecked because there is no DNA. This CDR3 comprises 13 residues. Germline-derived CDR1 and CDR2 are SGHNT and YENEEA. The CDR3 sequence is CASSHPGQGLAFF.

This sequence joins TRBV28 and TRBJ2-1; TCRdb calls TRBD2, which cannot be checked without DNA. The CDR3 runs 13 residues. Germline V CDR1 and CDR2: MDHEN, SYDVKM. CDR3 region: CASSFSLGLEQFF.

V and J are TRBV7-6 and TRBJ1-6; TCRdb's assignment of TRBD1 cannot be checked, as there is no DNA. The CDR3 spans 14 residues. Germline V gives CDR1 SGHVS, CDR2 FNYEAQ. The CDR3 spells CASSLGEGDSPLHF.

This chain connects TRBV6-1 to TRBJ1-1. This CDR3 region has 15 residues. Germline V gene data show CDR1 as MNHNS and CDR2 as SASEGT. CDR3: CASSPPEQGGTEAFF.

V and J are TRBV18 and TRBJ1-5; TCRdb returns TRBD1, unconfirmable since there is no DNA. The CDR3 consists of 15 residues. In germline, CDR1 is KGHSH, CDR2 LQKENI. This chain's CDR3 is CASSSGTGLDQPQHF.

This clonotype is identified as medium-sized (0.01 to 0.1%) from frequency. V gene TRBV24-1 combines with J gene TRBJ2-1. The CDR3 is made up of 16 amino acids. Germline V gives CDR1 KGHDR, CDR2 SFDVKD. The CDR3 reads CATSGFQSSSYNEQFF.